The 13 T cell receptor beta chains below come from one sample, sequenced in a study of blood T cell repertoires in COVID-19. Data came from immunoSEQ multiplex PCR; TCRdb stores just in-frame clones and leaves some out. The sample consists of more than 300,000 clones, about 92% of them appearing once. The material sequenced was PBMCs or T cells enriched from blood (not recorded which). All receptors derive from a woman in her twenties or thirties who had recovered from COVID-19.

The V gene is TRBV6-5, the J gene TRBJ1-5; D is perhaps TRBD1 (5 bases). This CDR3 comprises 14 residues. The germline V gene encodes CDR1 MNHEY and CDR2 SVGAGI. V was shortened by 8 bases and J by 1 base, with 12 bases between the two germline ends. The CDR3 spells CASRLGGSNQPQHF. The DNA of the CDR3 is TGTGCCAGCCGATTGGGGGGAAGCAATCAGCCCCAGCATTTT.

The chain uses TRBV27 and TRBJ1-5; tentative D call: TRBD1 (6 bases). Germline CDR1 MNHEY, CDR2 SMNVEV (reference sequence). V was trimmed by 1 base and J by 0 bases, leaving 16 bases between them. This CDR3 has 18 residues. CDR3 sequence reads: CASSLYPPGQYSNQPQHF. The CDR3 DNA follows: TGTGCCAGCAGTTTATATCCCCCGGGACAATATAGCAATCAGCCCCAGCATTTT.

This rearrangement joins TRBV18 to TRBJ2-7; D not certain. Looked up from germline, CDR1 is KGHSH and CDR2 is LQKENI. The CDR3 spans 13 residues. V gave up 3 bases and J gave up 6 bases, with 12 bases separating them. CDR3: CASSPGSTPEQYF. CDR3 in DNA: TGTGCCAGCTCACCGGGCTCCACCCCCGAGCAGTACTTC.

In nucleotides, the CDR3 is TGTGCCAGCAGCTTAGGGGCTTACAGCTCAGCCGTCTATGGCTACACCTTC. Protein product: CASSLGAYSSAVYGYTF. This chain connects TRBV11-2 to TRBJ1-2; no clear D gene. Trimming pared 1 base from V and 4 bases from J, leaving 19 bases between. Germline V CDR1 and CDR2: SGHAT, FQNNGV. This CDR3 is 17 amino acids long. Based on the CDR3 plus reference TRBV11-2 and TRBJ1-2, the full variable domain is EAGVAQSPRYKIIEKRQSVAFWCNPISGHATLYWYQQILGQGPKLLIQFQNNGVVDDSQLPKDRFSAERLKGVDSTLKIQPAKLEDSAVYLCASSLGAYSSAVYGYTFGSGTRLTVV.

V and J are TRBV7-9 and TRBJ1-6; D call uncertain. There are 16 residues in the CDR3. Germline V lookup: CDR1 SEHNR, CDR2 FQNEAQ (reference sequence). V was pared by 5 bases and J by 4 bases, with 15 bases between. CDR3 region: CASSPAGLQYNSPLHF. The CDR3 DNA is TGTGCCAGCAGCCCCGCTGGGTTACAGTATAATTCACCCCTCCACTTT.

This clone was recorded a few times. Different DNA sequences within this sample yield the same CDR3. The chain is built from TRBV18 and TRBJ2-7; D is ambiguous. Germline V lookup: CDR1 KGHSH, CDR2 LQKENI. Trimming took 2 bases from V and 4 from J, leaving 6 bases between them. The CDR3 is 12 amino acids. The CDR3: CASSPSSYEQYF. The DNA for the CDR3 is TGTGCCAGCTCACCATCGAGTTACGAGCAGTACTTC.

The genes are TRBV6-4 and TRBJ2-3, with TRBD2 as a possible D gene (6 bases). Trimming stripped 6 bases from V and 0 bases from J, with 13 bases between. The germline V gene has CDR1 MRHNA and CDR2 SNTAGT. This CDR3 contains 15 residues. CDR3 bases: TGTGCCAGCAGCCATAGCGGAACTAGCACAGATACGCAGTATTTT. This translates into CASSHSGTSTDTQYF.

This chain joins TRBV19 and TRBJ2-1, with TRBD2 as a possible D gene (5 bases). The V end lost 4 bases, the J end lost 7 bases, and 11 bases lay between the germline ends. The CDR3 consists of 13 residues. Germline-derived CDR1 and CDR2 are LNHDA and SQIVND (reference sequence). The DNA for the CDR3 is TGTGCCAGTAGTACCGGGAAGTCTAATGAGCAGTTCTTC. It encodes CASSTGKSNEQFF. Variable domain in full (rest from reference TRBV19 and TRBJ2-1): DGGITQSPKYLFRKEGQNVTLSCEQNLNHDAMYWYRQDPGQGLRLIYYSQIVNDFQKGDIAEGYSVSREKKESFPLTVTSAQKNPTAFYLCASSTGKSNEQFFGPGTRLTVL.

This sequence joins TRBV6-5 and TRBJ2-3, with D uncertain. Trimming left V 5 bases short and J 6 bases short, with 9 bases between. The CDR3 covers 12 residues. Per germline, CDR1 MNHEY and CDR2 SVGAGI. The CDR3 bases are TGTGCCAGCAGTCACAAGTTGGATACGCAGTATTTT. Translated, it gives CASSHKLDTQYF.

CDR3 region: CASSTDSLMQFF. DNA for the CDR3: TGTGCCAGCTCAACGGACTCACTAATGCAGTTCTTC. The chain joins TRBV18 to TRBJ2-1, with D tentatively TRBD2 (5 bases). The V gene lost 5 bases and the J gene lost 12 bases, with 14 bases spanning the gap. Germline V lookup: CDR1 KGHSH, CDR2 LQKENI. The CDR3 covers 12 residues.

V and J are TRBV11-3 and TRBJ2-2; TRBD2 is a possible D gene (6 bases). CDR1 and CDR2 from the germline V gene are SGHNT and YENEEA. The CDR3 runs 18 residues. Trimming removed 4 bases at V and 3 bases at J, with 21 bases between. Here the CDR3 reads CASSSRKTLADYTGELFF. As DNA, the CDR3 is TGTGCCAGCAGCTCCCGAAAGACACTAGCTGATTACACCGGGGAGCTGTTTTTT.

This rearrangement joins TRBV19 to TRBJ2-3; 11 bases agree with TRBD1. J lost 3 bases, V lost 9 bases, and 5 bases had no gene match. The V gene's germline CDR1 is LNHDA and CDR2 SQIVND (reference sequence). This CDR3 spans 14 amino acids. As DNA, the CDR3 is TGTGCCAGCGCCCGGGACAGGGGGACAGATACGCAGTATTTT. It specifies CASARDRGTDTQYF. The variable domain in full, with the rest retrieved from reference TRBV19 and TRBJ2-3, is DGGITQSPKYLFRKEGQNVTLSCEQNLNHDAMYWYRQDPGQGLRLIYYSQIVNDFQKGDIAEGYSVSREKKESFPLTVTSAQKNPTAFYLCASARDRGTDTQYFGPGTRLTVL.

The V and J genes are TRBV6-6 and TRBJ2-7; TRBD2 aligns across 15 bases. J lost 6 bases, V lost 5 bases, and 11 bases had no gene match. This CDR3 comprises 17 residues. Germline V gives CDR1 MNHNY, CDR2 SVGAGI (reference sequence). CDR3: CASSHEGLAGGTGEQYF. The CDR3 nucleotides are TGTGCCAGCAGTCACGAGGGACTAGCGGGGGGAACTGGCGAGCAGTACTTC.